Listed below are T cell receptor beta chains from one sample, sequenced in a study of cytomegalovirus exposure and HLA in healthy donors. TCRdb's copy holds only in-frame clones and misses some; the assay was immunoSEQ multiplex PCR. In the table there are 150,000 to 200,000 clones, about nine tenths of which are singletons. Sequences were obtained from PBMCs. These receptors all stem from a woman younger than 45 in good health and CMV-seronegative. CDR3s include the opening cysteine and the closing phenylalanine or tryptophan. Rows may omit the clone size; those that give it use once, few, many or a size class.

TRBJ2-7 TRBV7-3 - CADRRLAEIYEQYF
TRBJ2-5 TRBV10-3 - CAISESSSGKETQYF
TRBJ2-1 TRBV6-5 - CASSPTGGNEQFF
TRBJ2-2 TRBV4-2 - CATTWEGDLAGELFF
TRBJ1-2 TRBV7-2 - CASSWDSNYGYTF
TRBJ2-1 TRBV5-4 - CASSLELTTGNEQFF
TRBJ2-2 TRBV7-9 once CASSLLVGNTGELFF
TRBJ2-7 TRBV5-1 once CASSRRDSNYEQYF
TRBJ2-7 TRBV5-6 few CASSSGRAPPQYF
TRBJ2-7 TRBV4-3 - CASSLGTGGFYEQYF
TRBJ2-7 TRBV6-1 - CASSEAELGGQYF
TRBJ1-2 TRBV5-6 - CASSLATGGYTF
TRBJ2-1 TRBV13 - CASSLVRGADEQFF
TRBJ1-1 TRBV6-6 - CASSYRGRNTEAFF
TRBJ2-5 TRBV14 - CASSHLSGAEETQYF
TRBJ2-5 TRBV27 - CASSSPGSAGLQETQYF